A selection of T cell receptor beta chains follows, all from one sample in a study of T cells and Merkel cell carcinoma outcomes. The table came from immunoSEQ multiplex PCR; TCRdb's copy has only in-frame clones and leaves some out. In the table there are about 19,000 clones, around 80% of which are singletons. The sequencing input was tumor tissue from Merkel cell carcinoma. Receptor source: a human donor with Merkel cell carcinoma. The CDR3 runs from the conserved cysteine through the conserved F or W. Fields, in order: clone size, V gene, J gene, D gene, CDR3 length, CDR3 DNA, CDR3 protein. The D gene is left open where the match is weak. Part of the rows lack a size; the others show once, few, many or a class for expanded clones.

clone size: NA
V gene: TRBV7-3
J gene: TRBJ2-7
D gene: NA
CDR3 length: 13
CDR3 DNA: TGTGCCAGCAGTCAGGACGGGTACTACGAGCAGTACTTC
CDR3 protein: CASSQDGYYEQYF

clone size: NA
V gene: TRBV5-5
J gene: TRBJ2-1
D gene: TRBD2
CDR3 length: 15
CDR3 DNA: TGTGCCAGCAGCCGCGGGACTAGCGGGGGCAATGAGCAGTTCTTC
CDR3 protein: CASSRGTSGGNEQFF

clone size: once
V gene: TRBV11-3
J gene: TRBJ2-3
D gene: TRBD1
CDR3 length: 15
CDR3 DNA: TGTGCCAGCAGTTTGGACAGGGACGGCACAGATACGCAGTATTTT
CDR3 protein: CASSLDRDGTDTQYF

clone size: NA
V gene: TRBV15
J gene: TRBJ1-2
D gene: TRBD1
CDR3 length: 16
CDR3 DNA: TGTGCCACCAGCCCCCTGCCCGGACAGGTTGGCTATGGCTACACCTTC
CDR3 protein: CATSPLPGQVGYGYTF

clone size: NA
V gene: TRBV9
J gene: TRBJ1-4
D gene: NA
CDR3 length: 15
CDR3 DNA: TGTGCCAGCAGCCTCCTGGACAGACTGGGCGAAAAACTGTTTTTT
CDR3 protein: CASSLLDRLGEKLFF

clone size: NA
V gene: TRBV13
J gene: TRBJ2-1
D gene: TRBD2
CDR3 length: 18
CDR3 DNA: TGTGCCAGCAGCTATGGGACTAGCGGGGGGTTAACCTACAATGAGCAGTTCTTC
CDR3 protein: CASSYGTSGGLTYNEQFF

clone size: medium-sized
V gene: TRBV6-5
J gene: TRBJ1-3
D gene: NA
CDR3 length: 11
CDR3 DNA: TGTGCCAGCGCCTCTGGAAACACCATATATTTT
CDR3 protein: CASASGNTIYF

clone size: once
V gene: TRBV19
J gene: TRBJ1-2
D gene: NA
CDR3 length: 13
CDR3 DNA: TGTGCCAGTAGACGACAGGTACTCGATGGCTACACCTTC
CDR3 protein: CASRRQVLDGYTF

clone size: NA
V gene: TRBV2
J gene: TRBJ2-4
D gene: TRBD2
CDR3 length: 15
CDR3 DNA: TGTGCCAGCAGTGACAGCGGGGGGGCAGGAAACATTCAGTACTTC
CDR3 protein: CASSDSGGAGNIQYF

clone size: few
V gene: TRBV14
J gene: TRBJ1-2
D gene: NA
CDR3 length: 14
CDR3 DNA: TGTGCCAGCAGCCCCCACTCGAGGACAAGTGGCTACACCTTC
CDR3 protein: CASSPHSRTSGYTF

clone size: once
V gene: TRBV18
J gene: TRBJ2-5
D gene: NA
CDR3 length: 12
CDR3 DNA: TGTGCCAGCTCACCACCGGATGAGACCCAGTACTTC
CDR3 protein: CASSPPDETQYF

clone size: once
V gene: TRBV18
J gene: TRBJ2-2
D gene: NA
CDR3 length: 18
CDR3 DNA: TGTGCCAGCTCTCAGGGATATTGGGGCACAGGAAACACCGGGGAGCTGTTTTTT
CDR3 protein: CASSQGYWGTGNTGELFF

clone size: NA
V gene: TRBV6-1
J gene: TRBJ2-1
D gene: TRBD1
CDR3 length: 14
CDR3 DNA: TGTGCCAGTAACAGGGGCTACTCCTACAATGAGCAGTTCTTC
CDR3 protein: CASNRGYSYNEQFF

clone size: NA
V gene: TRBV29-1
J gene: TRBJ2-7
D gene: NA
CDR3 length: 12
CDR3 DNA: TGCAGCGTGAAGTCATCAAGCTACGAGCAGTACTTC
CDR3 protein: CSVKSSSYEQYF

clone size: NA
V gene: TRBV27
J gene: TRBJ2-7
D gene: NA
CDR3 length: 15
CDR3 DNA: TGTGCCAGCAGTAGGTCCAGGGCTGCTTCCTACGAGCAGTACTTC
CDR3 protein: CASSRSRAASYEQYF

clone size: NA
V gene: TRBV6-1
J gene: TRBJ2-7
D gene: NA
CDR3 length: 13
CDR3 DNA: TGTGCCAGCACCCAGTTAGGGTTCGACGAGCAGTACTTC
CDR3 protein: CASTQLGFDEQYF

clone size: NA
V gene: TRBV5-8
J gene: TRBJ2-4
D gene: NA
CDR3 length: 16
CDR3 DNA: TGTGCCAGCAGCTTACCAGGACGACTAGCCAAAAACATTCAGTACTTC
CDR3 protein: CASSLPGRLAKNIQYF